This T cell receptor beta chain stems from a study of blood T cell repertoires in COVID-19. On the study more broadly: Samples came from the United States, Italy and Spain, spanning acute and convalescent COVID-19. From T cells, B-cell-depleted T cells, or PBMCs came the material, which was cDNA or gDNA.

Germline lookup yields CDR1 SNHLY and CDR2 FYNNEI. This CDR3 is built from 13 residues. V lost 5 bases and J lost 3, with 10 bases in between. Original analysis: Reference gene primer amplification yielded estimated nucleated cell counts. The protocol was immunoSEQ multiplex PCR, while the TCRdb copy is restricted to in-frame clones and leaves out a portion. That table gives V, J and clone size, and the DNA gave D and trimming. The table has 150,000 to 200,000 clones, approximately 90% seen once; the top ten hold about 4.2%. This TCR came from a human donor in a cohort sampled during active COVID-19. This chain joins TRBV2 and TRBJ1-2, with D perhaps TRBD1 (5 bases). The sequenced material came from peripheral blood. CDR3 residues: CASSKAGDYGYTF. The CDR3 DNA reads as TGTGCCAGCAGTAAGGCGGGGGACTATGGCTACACCTTC.